A selection of T cell receptor beta chains follows, all from one sample in a study of shared clonotypes between healthy human individuals. Here immunoSEQ multiplex PCR was the method, and the copy in TCRdb shows in-frame clones only, minus some. In the table there are some 1,100,000 clones, approximately 80% of which are singletons. Specimen: memory CD4+ T cells from PBMCs. The receptors were gathered from a man aged 18-30 years in good health. Some clones in this sample may be carry-over from other donors' samples. Each CDR3 is given with its conserved first and last residue. D genes are given only for firm matches.

j_call	d_call	v_call	cdr3_nt	cdr3_aa
TRBJ2-7	.	TRBV10-3	TGTGCCATCAGTCGATTAAACAGGGAGGGCGAGCAGTACTTC	CAISRLNREGEQYF
TRBJ2-1	TRBD2	TRBV7-2	TGTGCCAGCAGCCAAGGACTAGCGGGAGGGCCAAAGTTCTTC	CASSQGLAGGPKFF
TRBJ2-4	.	TRBV28	TGTGCCAGCAGTTGGGGACCGACAGGAGCCAAAAACATTCAGTACTTC	CASSWGPTGAKNIQYF
TRBJ1-1	.	TRBV5-1	TGCGCCAGCAGCTTTAGACAGTCCACTGAAGCTTTCTTT	CASSFRQSTEAFF
TRBJ2-3	.	TRBV29-1	TGCAGCGTTGAAGGTCGTATCTCTAGCACAGATACGCAGTATTTT	CSVEGRISSTDTQYF
TRBJ2-7	.	TRBV9	TGTGCCAGCAGCGTAGCTGGATATAACCCCTACGAGCAGTACTTC	CASSVAGYNPYEQYF
TRBJ2-7	TRBD1	TRBV28	TGTGCCAGCAGTTTATCTACAACGGGACAGCGATACGAGCAGTACTTC	CASSLSTTGQRYEQYF
TRBJ2-7	TRBD1	TRBV5-1	TGCGCCAGCAGCCGGGACAGCGCCTACGAGCAGTACTTC	CASSRDSAYEQYF
TRBJ2-5	.	TRBV19	TGTGCCAGTAGTCCGGGACACCAAGAGACCCAGTACTTC	CASSPGHQETQYF
TRBJ1-2	.	TRBV5-1	TGCGCCAGCAGCTTGTACCCCGCTAACTATGGCTACACCTTC	CASSLYPANYGYTF
TRBJ2-7	TRBD2	TRBV27	TGTGCCAGCAGTTTATTGGGCGGGAGGCCCGGTTACGAGCAGTACTTC	CASSLLGGRPGYEQYF
TRBJ2-2	TRBD1	TRBV6-1	TGTGCCAGCACCGACAGGGCTTACACCGGGGAGCTGTTTTTT	CASTDRAYTGELFF